Given below is one T cell receptor (beta chain) in context. This record belongs to a study of cytomegalovirus exposure and HLA in healthy donors. PCR primers comprised 60 Vbeta and 13 Jbeta primers. This table comes from immunoSEQ multiplex PCR, and its TCRdb copy is limited to in-frame clones, with some not included. This sample has some 150,000 clones, with about three quarters found just once. Trimming shortened V by 5 bases and J by 7 bases, and 15 bases separated the two germline ends. Per the germline V gene, CDR1 is MNHEY and CDR2 is SMNVEV (reference sequence). The CDR3 runs 13 residues. The sample consisted of PBMCs. V usage is TRBV27 and J usage is TRBJ2-7; no definite D call. This receptor was obtained from a man aged 35 to 55 in good health and CMV-seropositive. Written as DNA, the CDR3 is TGTGCCAGCAGTCCCCTCCCCGTTCTAGAGCAGTACTTC. This codes for CASSPLPVLEQYF.